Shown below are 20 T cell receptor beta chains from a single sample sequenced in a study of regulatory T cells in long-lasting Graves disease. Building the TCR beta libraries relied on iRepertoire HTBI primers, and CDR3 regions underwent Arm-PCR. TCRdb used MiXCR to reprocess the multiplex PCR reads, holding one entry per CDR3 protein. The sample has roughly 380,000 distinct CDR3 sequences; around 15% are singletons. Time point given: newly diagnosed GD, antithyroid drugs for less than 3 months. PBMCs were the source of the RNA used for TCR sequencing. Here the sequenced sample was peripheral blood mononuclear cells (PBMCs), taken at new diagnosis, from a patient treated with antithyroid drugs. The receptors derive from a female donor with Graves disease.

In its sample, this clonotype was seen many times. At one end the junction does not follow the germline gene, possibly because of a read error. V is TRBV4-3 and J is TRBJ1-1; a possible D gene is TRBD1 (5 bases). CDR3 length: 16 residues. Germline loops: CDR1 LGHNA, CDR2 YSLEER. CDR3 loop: CASSPGTGRMSTEAFF. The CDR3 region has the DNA TGTGCCAGCAGCCCAGGTACAGGCCGTATGAGCACTGAAGCTTTCTTT.

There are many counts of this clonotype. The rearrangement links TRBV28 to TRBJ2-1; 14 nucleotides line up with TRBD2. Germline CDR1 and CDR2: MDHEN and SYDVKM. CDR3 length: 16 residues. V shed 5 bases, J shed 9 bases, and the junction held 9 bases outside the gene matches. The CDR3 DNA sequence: TGTGCCAGCAGTCCCGGGACTAGCGGGAGTCCCCGTGAGCAGTTCTTC. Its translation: CASSPGTSGSPREQFF.

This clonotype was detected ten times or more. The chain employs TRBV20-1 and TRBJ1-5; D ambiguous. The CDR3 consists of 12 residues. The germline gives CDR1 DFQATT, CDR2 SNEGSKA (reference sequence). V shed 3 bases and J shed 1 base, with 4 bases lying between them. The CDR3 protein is CSASDSNQPQHF. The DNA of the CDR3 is TGCAGTGCTAGCGACAGCAATCAGCCCCAGCATTTT.

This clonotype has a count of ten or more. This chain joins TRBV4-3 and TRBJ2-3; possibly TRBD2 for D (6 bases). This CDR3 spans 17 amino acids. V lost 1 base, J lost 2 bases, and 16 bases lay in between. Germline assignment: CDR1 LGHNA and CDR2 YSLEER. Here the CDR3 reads CASSQVKDYPLTDTQYF. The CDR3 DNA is TGCGCCAGCAGCCAAGTAAAGGACTATCCCCTCACAGATACGCAGTATTTT.

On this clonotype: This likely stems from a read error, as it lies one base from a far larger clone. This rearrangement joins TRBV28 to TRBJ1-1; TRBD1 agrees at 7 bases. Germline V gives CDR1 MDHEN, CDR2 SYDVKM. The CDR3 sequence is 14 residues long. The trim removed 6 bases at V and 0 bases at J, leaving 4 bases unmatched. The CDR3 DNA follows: TGTGCCAGCAGCTCAGGGGGGGTGAACACTGAAGCTTTCTTT. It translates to CASSSGGVNTEAFF. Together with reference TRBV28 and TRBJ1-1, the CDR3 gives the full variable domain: DVKVTQSSRYLVKRTGEKVFLECVQDMDHENMFWYRQDPGLGLRLIYFSYDVKMKEKGDIPEGYSVSREKKERFSLILESASTNQTSMYLCASSSGGVNTEAFFGQGTRLTVV.

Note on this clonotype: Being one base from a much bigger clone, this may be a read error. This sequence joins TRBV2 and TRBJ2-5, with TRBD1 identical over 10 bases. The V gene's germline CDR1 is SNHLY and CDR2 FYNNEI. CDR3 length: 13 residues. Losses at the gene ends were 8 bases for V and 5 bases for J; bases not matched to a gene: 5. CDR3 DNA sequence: TGTGCCAGCTCACCGGGACAGGGGGAGACCCAGTACTTC. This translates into CASSPGQGETQYF.

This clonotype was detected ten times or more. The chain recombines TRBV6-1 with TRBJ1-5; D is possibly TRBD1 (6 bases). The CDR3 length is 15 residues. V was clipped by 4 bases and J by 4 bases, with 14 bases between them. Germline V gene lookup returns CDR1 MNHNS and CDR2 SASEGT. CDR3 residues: CASSVQGRMNQPQHF. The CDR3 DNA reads TGTGCCAGCAGTGTACAGGGAAGGATGAATCAGCCCCAGCATTTT.

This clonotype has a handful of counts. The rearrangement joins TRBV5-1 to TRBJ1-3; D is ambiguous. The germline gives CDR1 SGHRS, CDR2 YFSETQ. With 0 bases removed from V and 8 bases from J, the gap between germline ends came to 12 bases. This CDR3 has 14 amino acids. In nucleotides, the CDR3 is TGCGCCAGCAGCTTGGCTCCGGGTTCAGACACCATATATTTT. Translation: CASSLAPGSDTIYF.

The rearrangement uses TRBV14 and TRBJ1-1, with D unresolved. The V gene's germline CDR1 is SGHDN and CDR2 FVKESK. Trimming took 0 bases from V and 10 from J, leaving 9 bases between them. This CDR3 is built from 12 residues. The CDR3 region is CASSQDWLGAFF. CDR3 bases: TGTGCCAGCAGCCAAGATTGGCTCGGAGCTTTCTTT. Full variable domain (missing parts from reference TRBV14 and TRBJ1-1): EAGVTQFPSHSVIEKGQTVTLRCDPISGHDNLYWYRRVMGKEIKFLLHFVKESKQDESGMPNNRFLAERTGGTYSTLKVQPAELEDSGVYFCASSQDWLGAFFGQGTRLTVV.

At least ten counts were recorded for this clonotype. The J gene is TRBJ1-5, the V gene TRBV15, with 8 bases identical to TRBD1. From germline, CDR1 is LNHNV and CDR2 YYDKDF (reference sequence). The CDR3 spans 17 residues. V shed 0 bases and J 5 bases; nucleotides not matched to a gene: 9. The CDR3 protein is CATSRDELAGGHQPQHF. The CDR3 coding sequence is TGTGCCACCAGCAGAGATGAGTTGGCAGGGGGCCATCAGCCCCAGCATTTT. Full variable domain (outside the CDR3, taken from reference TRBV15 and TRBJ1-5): DAMVIQNPRYQVTQFGKPVTLSCSQTLNHNVMYWYQQKSSQAPKLLFHYYDKDFNNEADTPDNFQSRRPNTSFCFLDIRSPGLGDTAMYLCATSRDELAGGHQPQHFGDGTRLSIL.

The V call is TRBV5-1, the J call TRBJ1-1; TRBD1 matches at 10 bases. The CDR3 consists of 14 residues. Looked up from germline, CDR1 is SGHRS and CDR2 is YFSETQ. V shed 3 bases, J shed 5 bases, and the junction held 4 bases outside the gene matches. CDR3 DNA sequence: TGCGCCAGCAGCTGGACAGGGGGGTGGACTGAAGCTTTCTTT. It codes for CASSWTGGWTEAFF.

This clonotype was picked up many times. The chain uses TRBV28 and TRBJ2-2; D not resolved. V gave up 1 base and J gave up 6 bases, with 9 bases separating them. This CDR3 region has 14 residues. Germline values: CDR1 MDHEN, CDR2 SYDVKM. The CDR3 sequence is CASSLSMKAGELFF. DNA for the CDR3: TGTGCCAGCAGTTTATCGATGAAGGCCGGGGAGCTGTTTTTT. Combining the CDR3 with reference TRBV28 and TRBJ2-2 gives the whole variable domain DVKVTQSSRYLVKRTGEKVFLECVQDMDHENMFWYRQDPGLGLRLIYFSYDVKMKEKGDIPEGYSVSREKKERFSLILESASTNQTSMYLCASSLSMKAGELFFGEGSRLTVL.

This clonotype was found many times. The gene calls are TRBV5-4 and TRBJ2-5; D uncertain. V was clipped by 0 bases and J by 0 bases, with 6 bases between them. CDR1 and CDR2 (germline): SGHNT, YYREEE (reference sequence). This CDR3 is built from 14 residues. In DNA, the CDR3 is TGTGCCAGCAGCTTGGCTCTCTACCAAGAGACCCAGTACTTC. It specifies CASSLALYQETQYF.

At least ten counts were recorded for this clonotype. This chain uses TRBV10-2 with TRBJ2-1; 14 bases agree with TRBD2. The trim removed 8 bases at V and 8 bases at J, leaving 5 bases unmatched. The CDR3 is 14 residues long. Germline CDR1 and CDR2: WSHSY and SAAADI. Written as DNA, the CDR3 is TGCGCCAGCGGGACTAGCGGGAGAATGGATGAGCAGTTCTTC. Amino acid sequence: CASGTSGRMDEQFF.

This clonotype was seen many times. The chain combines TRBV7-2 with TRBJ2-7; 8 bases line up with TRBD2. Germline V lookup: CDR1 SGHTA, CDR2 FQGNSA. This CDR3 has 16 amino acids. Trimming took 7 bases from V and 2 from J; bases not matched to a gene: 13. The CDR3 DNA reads TGTGCCAGCACCCGCTCGGGTAGCGGGACCACCTACGAGCAGTACTTC. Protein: CASTRSGSGTTYEQYF.

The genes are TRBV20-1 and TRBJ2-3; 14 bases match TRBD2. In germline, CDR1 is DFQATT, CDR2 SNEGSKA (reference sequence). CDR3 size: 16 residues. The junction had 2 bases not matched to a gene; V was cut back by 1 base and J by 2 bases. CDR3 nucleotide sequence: TGCAGTGCTAGAGGGGGACTAGCGGGAGCCACAGATACGCAGTATTTT. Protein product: CSARGGLAGATDTQYF.

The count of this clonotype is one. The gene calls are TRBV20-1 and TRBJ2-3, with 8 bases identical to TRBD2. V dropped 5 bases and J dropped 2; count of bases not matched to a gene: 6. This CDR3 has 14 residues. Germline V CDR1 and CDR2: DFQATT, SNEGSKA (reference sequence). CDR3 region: CSARGGGNTDTQYF. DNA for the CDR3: TGCAGTGCTCGGGGGGGCGGGAACACAGATACGCAGTATTTT.

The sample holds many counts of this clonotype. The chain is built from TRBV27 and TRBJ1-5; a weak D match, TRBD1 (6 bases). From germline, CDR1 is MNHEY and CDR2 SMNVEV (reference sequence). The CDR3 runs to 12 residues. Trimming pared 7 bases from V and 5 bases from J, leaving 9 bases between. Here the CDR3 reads CASKTGHQPQHF. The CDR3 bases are TGTGCCAGCAAAACAGGGCATCAGCCCCAGCATTTT.

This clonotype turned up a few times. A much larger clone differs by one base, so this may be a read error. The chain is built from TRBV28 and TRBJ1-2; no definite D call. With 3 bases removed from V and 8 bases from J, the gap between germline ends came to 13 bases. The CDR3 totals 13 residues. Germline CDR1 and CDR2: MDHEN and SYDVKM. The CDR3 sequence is CASSLDPTDGYTF. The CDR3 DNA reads TGTGCCAGCAGTTTGGATCCCACGGACGGCTACACCTTC.

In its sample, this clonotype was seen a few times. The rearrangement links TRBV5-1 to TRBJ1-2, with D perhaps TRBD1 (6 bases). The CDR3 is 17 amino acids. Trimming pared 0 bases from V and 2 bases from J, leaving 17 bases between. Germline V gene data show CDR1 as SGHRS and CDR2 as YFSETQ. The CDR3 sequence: CASSLGKGGPANYGYTF. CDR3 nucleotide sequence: TGCGCCAGCAGCTTGGGAAAAGGGGGGCCCGCAAACTATGGCTACACCTTC.